The 6 T cell receptor beta chains presented below share a single source sample, sequenced in a study of Ad26.COV2.S vaccination and SARS-CoV-2 variants. Produced via immunoSEQ multiplex PCR; TCRdb's table is partial and in-frame only. The sample shows 350,000 to 500,000 clones, 90% of them seen only once. As for treatment: roughly 20 received Ad26.COV2.S at low or high dose, single or two shots; 5 received placebo; per-sample allocation not given. At day 63 after the first vaccine or placebo injection, samples were drawn. The sample was peripheral blood, taken in a trial of Ad26.COV2.S vaccine versus placebo. The source is a person aged 18 to 59 who received the Ad26.COV2.S COVID-19 vaccine or a placebo.

This chain joins TRBV28 and TRBJ2-7, with a tentative D call TRBD2 (6 bases). V lost 2 bases and J lost 3, with 17 bases in between. The CDR3 contains 16 residues. The germline gives CDR1 MDHEN, CDR2 SYDVKM. The CDR3 DNA follows: TGTGCCAGCAGTTTAAATTGGGGGGAAGACCACTACGAGCAGTACTTC. This gives the protein CASSLNWGEDHYEQYF.

This rearrangement joins TRBV28 to TRBJ2-7, with 7 nucleotides matching TRBD1. The V and J ends lost 7 bases and 3 bases, in that order; junction bases with no gene match: 15. Germline V lookup: CDR1 MDHEN, CDR2 SYDVKM. The CDR3 is made up of 16 amino acids. The CDR3 bases are TGTGCCAGCACCACCAAGCCCGGGACAGCAAACTACGAGCAGTACTTC. Translating it yields CASTTKPGTANYEQYF.

The chain links TRBV6-2 or TRBV6-3 to TRBJ2-5; D could derive from TRBD1 or TRBD2 (5 bases each). CDR3 length: 17 amino acids. Germline CDR1 and CDR2: MNHEY and SVGEGT. V was trimmed by 2 bases and J by 2 bases, leaving 18 bases between them. The CDR3 DNA reads as TGTGCCAGCAGTTACCCACTGGGTGGGGGTCGACAAGAGACCCAGTACTTC. Its translation is CASSYPLGGGRQETQYF.

This chain uses TRBV28 with TRBJ2-5, with 7 bases aligning to TRBD1. Germline loops: CDR1 MDHEN, CDR2 SYDVKM. This CDR3 region has 15 residues. Trimming cost V 5 bases and J 3 bases; bases outside gene matches: 9. The CDR3 region has the DNA TGTGCCAGCAGTCCTGACAGGGTGTCCAAAGAGACCCAGTACTTC. This gives the protein CASSPDRVSKETQYF.

The gene calls are TRBV5-1 and TRBJ2-1; no reliable D call. CDR1 is SGHRS and CDR2 is YFSETQ in the germline V gene. V lost 0 bases, J lost 8 bases, and 9 bases lay in between. There are 13 residues in the CDR3. The CDR3 is CASSLARWDEQFF. CDR3 coding DNA: TGCGCCAGCAGCTTGGCCAGGTGGGATGAGCAGTTCTTC.

The genes are TRBV7-9 and TRBJ2-1; tentatively, D is TRBD1 or TRBD2 (5 bases each). Germline V gives CDR1 SEHNR, CDR2 FQNEAQ (reference sequence). The V end was cut by 3 bases, the J end by 0 bases, with 15 bases between. CDR3 length: 17 residues. For the CDR3, the DNA is TGTGCCAGCAGCTTGGGATCGGGGCGGAGCTCCTACAATGAGCAGTTCTTC. Translated, it gives CASSLGSGRSSYNEQFF.